This paragraph reports one T cell receptor beta chain. Its antigen is still unknown. This entry belongs to a study of identical twins. Overall study findings and caveats: Abundant beta clonotypes from cord blood had fewer insertions, unlike memory repertoires, which showed none.

A single record per CDR3 protein comes from TCRdb applying MiXCR to the 5' RACE reads. This sample yields 700,000 or so distinct CDR3 sequences, of which 8.6% are seen a single time; approximately 0.94% belongs to the top ten. J was trimmed by 7 bases and V by 0 bases; bases with no gene match: 5. Per germline, CDR1 SGHRS and CDR2 YFSETQ. This CDR3 region has 15 residues. Separately, the same data were catalogued under a study of yellow fever vaccine responses in identical twins. As that report states: The authors reported partly convergent, partly personalized vaccine responses in identical twins.

The origin of this receptor is a woman aged 18-35 years in good health. The sample comprised PBMCs. V is TRBV5-1 and J is TRBJ2-1, with 9 nucleotides matching TRBD2. CDR3 in DNA: TGCGCCAGCAGCTTGGCGGCGGGAGGGCCGAATGAGCAGTTCTTC. Its translation is CASSLAAGGPNEQFF.